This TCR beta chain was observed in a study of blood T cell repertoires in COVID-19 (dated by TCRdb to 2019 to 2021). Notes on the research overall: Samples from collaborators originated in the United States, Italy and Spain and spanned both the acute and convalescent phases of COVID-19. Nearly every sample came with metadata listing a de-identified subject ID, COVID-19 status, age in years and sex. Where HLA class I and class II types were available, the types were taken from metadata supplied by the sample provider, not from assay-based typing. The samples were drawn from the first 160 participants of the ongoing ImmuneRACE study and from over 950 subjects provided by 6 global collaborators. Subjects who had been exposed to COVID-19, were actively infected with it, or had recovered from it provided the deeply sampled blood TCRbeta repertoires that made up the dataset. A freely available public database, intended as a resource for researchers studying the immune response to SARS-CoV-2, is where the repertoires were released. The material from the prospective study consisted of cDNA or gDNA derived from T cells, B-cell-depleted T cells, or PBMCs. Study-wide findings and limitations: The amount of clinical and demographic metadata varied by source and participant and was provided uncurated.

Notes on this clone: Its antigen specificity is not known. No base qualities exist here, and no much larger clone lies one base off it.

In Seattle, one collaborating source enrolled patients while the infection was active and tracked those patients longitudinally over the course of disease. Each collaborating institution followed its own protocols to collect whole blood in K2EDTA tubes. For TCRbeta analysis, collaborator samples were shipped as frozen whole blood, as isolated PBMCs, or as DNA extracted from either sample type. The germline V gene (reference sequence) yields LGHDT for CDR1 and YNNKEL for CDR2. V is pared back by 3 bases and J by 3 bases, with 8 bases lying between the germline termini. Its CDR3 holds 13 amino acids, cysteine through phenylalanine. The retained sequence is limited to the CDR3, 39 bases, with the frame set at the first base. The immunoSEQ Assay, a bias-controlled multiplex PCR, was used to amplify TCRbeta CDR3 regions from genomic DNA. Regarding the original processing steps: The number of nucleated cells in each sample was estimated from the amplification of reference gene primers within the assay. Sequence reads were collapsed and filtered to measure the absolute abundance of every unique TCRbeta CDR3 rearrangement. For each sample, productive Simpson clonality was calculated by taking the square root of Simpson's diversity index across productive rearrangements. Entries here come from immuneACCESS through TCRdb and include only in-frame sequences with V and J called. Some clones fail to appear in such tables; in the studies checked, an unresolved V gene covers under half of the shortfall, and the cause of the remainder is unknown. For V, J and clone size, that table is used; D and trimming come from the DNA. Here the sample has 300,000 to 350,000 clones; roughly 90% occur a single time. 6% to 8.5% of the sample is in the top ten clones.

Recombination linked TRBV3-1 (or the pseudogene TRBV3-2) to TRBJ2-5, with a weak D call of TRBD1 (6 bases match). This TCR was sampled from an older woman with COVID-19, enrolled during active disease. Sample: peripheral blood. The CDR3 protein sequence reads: CASSQWDKETQYF. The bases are TGTGCCAGCAGCCAGTGGGACAAAGAGACCCAGTACTTC.